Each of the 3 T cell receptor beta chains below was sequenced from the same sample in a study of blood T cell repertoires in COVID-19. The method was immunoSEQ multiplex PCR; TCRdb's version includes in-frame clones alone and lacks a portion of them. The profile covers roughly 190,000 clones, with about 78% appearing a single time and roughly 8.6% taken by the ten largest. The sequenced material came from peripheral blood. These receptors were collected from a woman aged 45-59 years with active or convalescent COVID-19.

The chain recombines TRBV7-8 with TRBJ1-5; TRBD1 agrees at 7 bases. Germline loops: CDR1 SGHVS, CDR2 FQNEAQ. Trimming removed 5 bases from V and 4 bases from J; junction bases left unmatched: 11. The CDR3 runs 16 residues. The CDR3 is CASSPRGTVQNQPQHF. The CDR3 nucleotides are TGTGCCAGCAGCCCGAGGGGGACAGTCCAGAATCAGCCCCAGCATTTT.

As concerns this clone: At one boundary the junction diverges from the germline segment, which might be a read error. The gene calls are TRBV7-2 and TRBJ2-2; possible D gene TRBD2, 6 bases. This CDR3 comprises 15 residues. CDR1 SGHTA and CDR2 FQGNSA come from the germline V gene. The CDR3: CASSLEWGSGGALFF. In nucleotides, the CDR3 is TGTGCCAGCAGCTTGGAGTGGGGGAGTGGAGGGGCGCTGTTTTTT.

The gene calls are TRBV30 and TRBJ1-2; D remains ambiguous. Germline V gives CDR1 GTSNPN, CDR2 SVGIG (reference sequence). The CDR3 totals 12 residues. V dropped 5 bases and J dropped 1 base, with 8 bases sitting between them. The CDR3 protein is CAWATFNYGYTF. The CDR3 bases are TGTGCCTGGGCTACTTTTAACTATGGCTACACCTTC.